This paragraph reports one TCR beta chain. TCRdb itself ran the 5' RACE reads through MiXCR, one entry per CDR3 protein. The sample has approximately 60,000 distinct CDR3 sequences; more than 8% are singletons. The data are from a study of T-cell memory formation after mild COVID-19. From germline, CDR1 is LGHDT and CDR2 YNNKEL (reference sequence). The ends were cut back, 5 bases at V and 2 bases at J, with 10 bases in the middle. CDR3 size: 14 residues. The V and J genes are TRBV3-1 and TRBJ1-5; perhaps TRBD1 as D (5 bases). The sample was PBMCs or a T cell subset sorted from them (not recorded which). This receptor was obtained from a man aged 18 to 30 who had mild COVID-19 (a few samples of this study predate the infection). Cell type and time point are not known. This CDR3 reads CASSLGAGNQPQHF. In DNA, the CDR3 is TGTGCCAGCAGCTTAGGGGCGGGCAATCAGCCCCAGCATTTT.